Shown below are 17 T cell receptor beta chains from a single sample sequenced in a study of identical twins. Using its own MiXCR run on the 5' RACE reads, TCRdb lists one record per CDR3 protein. The table records fewer than 350,000 distinct CDR3 sequences, 6.5% to 9.5% of them present only once. The sample was also reused in another study, on yellow fever vaccine responses in identical twins.

Sequencing input: memory (CD45RO+) T cells sorted from blood. Receptors were obtained from a woman aged 18 to 35 in good health.

This rearrangement joins TRBV6-5 to TRBJ1-2, with unresolved D. CDR1 and CDR2 from the germline V gene are MNHEY and SVGAGI. With 7 bases removed from V and 6 bases from J, the gap between germline ends came to 15 bases. This CDR3 contains 13 residues. CDR3 sequence reads: CASKLGPPHGYTF. CDR3 nucleotides: TGTGCCAGCAAGTTAGGGCCCCCACATGGCTACACCTTC.

This clonotype was picked up many times. The rearrangement joins TRBV29-1 to TRBJ2-3; 7 nucleotides align to TRBD1. The CDR3 has 12 amino acids. Germline V gives CDR1 SQVTM, CDR2 ANQGSEA. J gave up 5 bases and V 8 bases, and 7 bases lay outside the gene matches. Here the CDR3 DNA reads TGCAGCACCAGACAGGGCGGAGATACGCAGTATTTT. It translates to CSTRQGGDTQYF.

This clonotype was seen repeatedly, ten times or more. J is TRBJ2-3 and V is TRBV10-1, with TRBD2 identical over 11 bases. This CDR3 is built from 16 residues. V trimming: 3 bases; J trimming: 6 bases; junction bases outside the gene matches: 8. CDR1 and CDR2 from the germline V gene are WNHNN and SYGVQD (reference sequence). CDR3 amino acids: CASSEQTSGRVDTQYF. The CDR3 region has the DNA TGCGCCAGCAGTGAACAAACTAGCGGGAGAGTTGATACGCAGTATTTT.

This clonotype appeared many times. The V call is TRBV6-6, the J call TRBJ2-5, with a tentative D call TRBD1 (5 bases). V gave up 6 bases and J gave up 5 bases, with 19 bases separating them. This CDR3 spans 15 amino acids. Germline V gives CDR1 MNHNY, CDR2 SVGAGI (reference sequence). The CDR3 is CASSPFQTDVETQYF. DNA of the CDR3: TGTGCCAGCAGCCCCTTCCAGACAGACGTGGAGACCCAGTACTTC.

V gene TRBV11-3 combines with J gene TRBJ1-1; D is ambiguous. CDR1 and CDR2 (germline): SGHNT, YENEEA. This CDR3 has 16 residues. The ends were cut back, 0 bases at V and 6 bases at J, with 17 bases in the middle. CDR3 loop: CASSLDASSLVAEAFF. CDR3 DNA sequence: TGTGCCAGCAGCTTAGACGCCTCAAGTCTCGTCGCTGAAGCTTTCTTT.

This clonotype was detected a few times. The genes are TRBV20-1 and TRBJ1-5; the D is unclear. Trimming took 3 bases from V and 10 from J, leaving 22 bases between them. Germline-derived CDR1 and CDR2 are DFQATT and SNEGSKA (reference sequence). This CDR3 comprises 15 residues. The CDR3 is CSASAPTGIISPQHF. The CDR3 nucleotides are TGCAGTGCTAGTGCCCCGACGGGTATAATCTCCCCCCAGCATTTT.

This clonotype came up many times. J is TRBJ2-1 and V is TRBV7-9; D is ambiguous. From germline, CDR1 is SEHNR and CDR2 FQNEAQ (reference sequence). Trimming left V 1 base short and J 0 bases short, with 10 bases between. The CDR3 runs to 16 residues. For the CDR3, the DNA is TGTGCCAGCAGCTTAGGGGGTTCCGGCTCCTACAATGAGCAGTTCTTC. It codes for CASSLGGSGSYNEQFF. The full variable domain, in which reference TRBV7-9 and TRBJ2-1 provide the parts outside the CDR3, is DTGVSQNPRHKITKRGQNVTFRCDPISEHNRLYWYRQTLGQGPEFLTYFQNEAQLEKSRLLSDRFSAERPKGSFSTLEIQRTEQGDSAMYLCASSLGGSGSYNEQFFGPGTRLTVL.

This clonotype was seen repeatedly, ten times or more. The CDR3 region is CASSFSGGIGEQYV. The DNA for the CDR3 is TGTGCCAGCAGCTTCTCGGGAGGGATTGGCGAGCAGTACGTC. The chain links TRBV5-6 to TRBJ2-7, with 8 positions matching TRBD2. Germline lookup yields CDR1 SGHDT and CDR2 YYEEEE. The junction had 7 bases not matched to a gene; V was cut back by 2 bases and J by 6 bases. The CDR3 is 14 residues long.

This clonotype was counted many times. This rearrangement joins TRBV6-4 to TRBJ2-7; D is ambiguous. This CDR3 comprises 15 residues. The V gene's germline CDR1 is MRHNA and CDR2 SNTAGT. V was pared by 3 bases and J by 2 bases, with 14 bases between. Here the CDR3 DNA reads TGTGCCAGCAGTGATTTTGGCGCAAATACCTACGAGCAGTACGTC. It translates to CASSDFGANTYEQYV.

This clonotype was counted many times. The chain links TRBV28 to TRBJ2-3; TRBD2 matches 11 bases. The trim removed 1 base at V and 5 bases at J, leaving 2 bases unmatched. The CDR3 is 15 amino acids. Per the germline V gene, CDR1 is MDHEN and CDR2 is SYDVKM. CDR3 in DNA: TGTGCCAGCAGTTTATTAGCGGGAGGGGTAGATACGCAGTATTTT. Protein product: CASSLLAGGVDTQYF.

This clonotype appeared many times. The chain is built from TRBV7-2 and TRBJ1-6; 9 bases map to TRBD1. Germline assignment: CDR1 SGHTA and CDR2 FQGNSA. V gave up 5 bases and J gave up 8 bases; unmatched junction bases: 1. The CDR3 is made up of 13 amino acids. CDR3 sequence reads: CASSRTGDSPLHF. Written as DNA, the CDR3 is TGTGCCAGCAGCAGGACAGGGGATTCACCCCTCCACTTT.

This clonotype has a count of ten or more. The chain uses TRBV20-1 and TRBJ2-5; 11 bases are shared with TRBD2. CDR3 length: 15 amino acids. The germline V gene has CDR1 DFQATT and CDR2 SNEGSKA (reference sequence). V shed 6 bases and J 8 bases; nucleotides not matched to a gene: 14. The CDR3 loop is CSAKMPGLAAYTQYF. The CDR3, as DNA: TGCAGTGCCAAAATGCCGGGACTAGCGGCGTACACCCAGTACTTC.

The V gene is TRBV5-1, the J gene TRBJ2-2, with TRBD2 as a possible D gene (6 bases). The V gene's germline CDR1 is SGHRS and CDR2 YFSETQ. The CDR3 spans 17 residues. The germline V and J ends were trimmed by 4 bases and 7 bases, with 23 bases remaining between them. The CDR3 nucleotides read TGCGCCAGCAGCCCAACGTCCGGGACTCCTACCCACGGGGAGCTGTTTTTT. It specifies CASSPTSGTPTHGELFF.

This clonotype showed up many times. The chain joins TRBV12-3 or TRBV12-4 to TRBJ2-7, with D hard to call. V shed 3 bases and J shed 2 bases, with 14 bases lying between them. The CDR3 totals 15 residues. CDR3 sequence: CASSFGVPGPYEQYF. In DNA, the CDR3 is TGTGCCAGCAGTTTTGGGGTTCCGGGTCCCTACGAGCAGTACTTC.

This clonotype has only a few counts. The chain joins TRBV6-1 to TRBJ2-5; TRBD1 agrees at 7 bases. CDR3 length: 13 amino acids. Germline loops: CDR1 MNHNS, CDR2 SASEGT. V lost 5 bases and J lost 7; bases outside the gene matches: 7. The CDR3 here is CASSTGVLGTQYF. Here the CDR3 DNA reads TGTGCCAGCAGTACAGGGGTCTTGGGGACCCAGTACTTC.

This clonotype turned up a few times. CDR3 region: CASSIGGPGNEQFF. The CDR3 DNA sequence: TGTGCCAGCAGTATAGGAGGGCCGGGCAATGAGCAGTTCTTC. The rearrangement links TRBV6-1 to TRBJ2-1; weak D call: TRBD2 (6 bases). CDR3 size: 14 residues. With 5 bases removed from V and 6 bases from J, the gap between germline ends came to 14 bases. Germline V gene data show CDR1 as MNHNS and CDR2 as SASEGT.

This clonotype appeared a few times. The V gene is TRBV24-1, the J gene TRBJ2-7; D unclear. V was clipped by 3 bases and J by 1 base, with 12 bases between them. Germline values: CDR1 KGHDR, CDR2 SFDVKD. The CDR3 runs to 15 residues. The CDR3 coding sequence is TGTGCCACCAGTGATGGTGGGCTGCGATCCTACGAGCAGTACTTC. It is translated as CATSDGGLRSYEQYF.